This T cell receptor beta chain came from a study of T cell responses to AZD1222 COVID-19 vaccine. To note about this clone: The antigen is unknown.

The repertoire was sequenced with immunoSEQ multiplex PCR; TCRdb's copy has only in-frame clones and lacks some. The table shows around 210,000 clones, with around 94% occurring only once. The length of the CDR3 is 15 residues. Germline CDR1 is SGHRS and CDR2 is YFSETQ. J was trimmed by 2 bases and V by 7 bases; bases with no gene match: 3. General observations from the study: The breadth and depth of Spike-specific TCRs increased once two AZD1222 doses had been given. White British people made up most donors, females outnumbered males, and clonal diversity was possibly underestimated.

This receptor was taken from an adult who received the MenACWY meningococcal vaccine as a control. The chain couples TRBV5-1 to TRBJ2-5, with 15 positions matching TRBD2. The sequencing here drew on peripheral blood, taken 28 days after the second dose of the MenACWY control vaccine. In DNA form, the CDR3 reads TGCGCCAGCCGGGGACTAGCGGGGGGACAAGAGACCCAGTACTTC. It yields the protein CASRGLAGGQETQYF.